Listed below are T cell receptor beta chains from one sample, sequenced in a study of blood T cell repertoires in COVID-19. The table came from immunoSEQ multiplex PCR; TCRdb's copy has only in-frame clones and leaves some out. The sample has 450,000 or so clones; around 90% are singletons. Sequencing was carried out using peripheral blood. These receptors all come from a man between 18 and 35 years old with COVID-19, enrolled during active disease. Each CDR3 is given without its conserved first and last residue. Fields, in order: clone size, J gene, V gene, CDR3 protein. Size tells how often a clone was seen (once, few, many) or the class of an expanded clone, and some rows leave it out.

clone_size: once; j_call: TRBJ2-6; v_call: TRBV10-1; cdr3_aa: ASGGPGANVLT
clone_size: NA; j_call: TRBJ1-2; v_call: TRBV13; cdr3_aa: ASSLSSLYGYT
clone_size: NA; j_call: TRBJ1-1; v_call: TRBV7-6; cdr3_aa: ASSSQGKGTEAF
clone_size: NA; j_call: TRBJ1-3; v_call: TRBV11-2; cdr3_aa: ASSLDRGPGNTIY
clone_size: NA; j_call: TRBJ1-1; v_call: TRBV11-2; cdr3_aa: ASSLDLRTGTEAF
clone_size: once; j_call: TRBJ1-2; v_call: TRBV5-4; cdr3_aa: ASSLALTGVSYGYT
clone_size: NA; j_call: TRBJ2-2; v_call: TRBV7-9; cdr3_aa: ASSEGTGELF
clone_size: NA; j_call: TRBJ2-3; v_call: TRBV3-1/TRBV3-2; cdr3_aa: ASGWTGGADTQY
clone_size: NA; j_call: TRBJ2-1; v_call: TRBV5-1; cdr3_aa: ASSPPGTYNEQF
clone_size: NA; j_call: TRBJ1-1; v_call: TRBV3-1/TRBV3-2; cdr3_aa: ASSQTYPGEAF
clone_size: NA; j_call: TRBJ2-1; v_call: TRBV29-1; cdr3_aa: SAGQGANNEQF
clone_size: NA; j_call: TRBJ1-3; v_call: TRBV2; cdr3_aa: ASSRTPGHGNTIY
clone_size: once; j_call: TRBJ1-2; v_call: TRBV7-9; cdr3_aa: AADSGSRYGYT
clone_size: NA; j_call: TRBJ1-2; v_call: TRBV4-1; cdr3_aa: ASSQGTADRRGYT
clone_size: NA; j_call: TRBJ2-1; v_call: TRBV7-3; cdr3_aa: ASSFSGTSSYNEQF
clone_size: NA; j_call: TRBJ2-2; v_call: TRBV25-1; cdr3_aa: ASSLSGQGRVGELF
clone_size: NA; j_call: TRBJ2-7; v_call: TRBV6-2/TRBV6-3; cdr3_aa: ASSYRSGLHYEQY
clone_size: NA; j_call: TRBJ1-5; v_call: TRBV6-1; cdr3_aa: ASSEMRYSNQPQH
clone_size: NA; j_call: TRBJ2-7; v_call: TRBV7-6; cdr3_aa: ASSQLNRELTYEQY
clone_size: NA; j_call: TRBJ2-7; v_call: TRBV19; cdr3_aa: ASSKPGQGSEQY
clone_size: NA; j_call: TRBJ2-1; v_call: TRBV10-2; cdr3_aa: ASSVSRGGLNEQF
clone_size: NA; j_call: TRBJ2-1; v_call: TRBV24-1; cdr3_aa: ATSDFRGLASANEQF
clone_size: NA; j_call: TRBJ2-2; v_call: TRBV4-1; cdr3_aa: ASSQAGQGGTGELF
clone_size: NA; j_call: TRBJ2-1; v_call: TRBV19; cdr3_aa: ASSIPGSYNEQF
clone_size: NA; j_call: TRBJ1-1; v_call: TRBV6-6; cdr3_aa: ASSWREKGTEAF
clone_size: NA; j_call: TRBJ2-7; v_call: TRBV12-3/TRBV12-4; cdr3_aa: ASSRDTTYEQY
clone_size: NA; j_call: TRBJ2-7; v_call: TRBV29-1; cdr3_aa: SVDIGATAYEQY
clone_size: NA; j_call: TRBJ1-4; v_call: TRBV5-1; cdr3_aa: ASSSGQPEAEKLF
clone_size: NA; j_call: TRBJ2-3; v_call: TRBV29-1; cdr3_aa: SVRVGLNTDTQY
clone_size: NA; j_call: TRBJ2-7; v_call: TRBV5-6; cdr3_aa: ASSLAVSYEQY
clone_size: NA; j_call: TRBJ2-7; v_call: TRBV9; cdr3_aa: ASSPRTDYEQY
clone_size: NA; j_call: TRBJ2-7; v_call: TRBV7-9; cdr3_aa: ASRASGESTYEQY
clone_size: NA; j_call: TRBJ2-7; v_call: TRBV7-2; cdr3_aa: ASSFMGGGRRGEQY
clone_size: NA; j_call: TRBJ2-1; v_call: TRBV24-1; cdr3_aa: ATSDMYSGSYNEQF
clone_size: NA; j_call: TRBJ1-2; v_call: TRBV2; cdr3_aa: ASIWDRSDYGYT
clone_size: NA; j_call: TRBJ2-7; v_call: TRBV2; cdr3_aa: ASSSGPAYEQY